This T cell receptor beta chain was identified in a study of vaccination and CD4 T cells after COVID-19. Study in general: The authors exposed cells to overlapping spike peptides derived from SARS-CoV-2, HCoV-NL63, HCoV-OC43 and HCoV-229E.

Treatment denoted: approximately 11-day PBMC culture with coronavirus spike peptide pools or control peptides (ViraFEST assay). As for this clonotype: Its antigen is as yet unknown.

At the Johns Hopkins FTIC core, DNA taken from cultured CD4+ T cells was sequenced by way of the Oncomine TCR Beta short-read assay. One entry per CDR3 protein, called by TCRdb with MiXCR from the PCR reads. Altogether about 15,000 distinct CDR3 sequences are present, under 85% being singletons, with the ten largest covering roughly 15%. V was clipped by 5 bases and J by 10 bases; unmatched bases: 11. Germline CDR1 reads MNHEY; CDR2 reads SMNVEV (reference sequence). The CDR3 loop spans 15 amino acids. Sequencing used CD4+ T cells from blood, cultured in vitro. The sequence was obtained from a human donor who had recovered from COVID-19. This chain links TRBV27 with TRBJ1-6; 7 bases match TRBD1. This chain's CDR3 is CASSLRQGVGSPLHF. In DNA, the CDR3 is TGTGCCAGCAGTCTGAGACAGGGCGTGGGATCACCCCTCCACTTT.